The rows below give T cell receptor beta chains drawn from one sample of a study of blood T cell repertoires in COVID-19. Sequenced by immunoSEQ multiplex PCR; TCRdb stores in-frame clones only, minus some. The table includes 85,000 to 100,000 clones, 60% to 85% detected once. The sequenced sample consisted of peripheral blood. These receptor sequences come from a man aged 50-60 years who had recovered from COVID-19. The CDR3 runs from the conserved cysteine through the conserved F or W. The D gene is left open where the match is weak.

J gene | D gene | V gene | CDR3 protein
TRBJ2-2 | . | TRBV19 | CASSQDRTTGELFF
TRBJ1-2 | TRBD1 | TRBV7-9 | CASSFDRGPNYGYTF
TRBJ1-6 | . | TRBV6-5 | CASSYSAGKGSPLHF
TRBJ2-3 | TRBD1 | TRBV2 | CASSDQQGAVGDTQYF
TRBJ2-7 | . | TRBV20-1 | CSVKTSYEQYF
TRBJ2-5 | . | TRBV19 | CASRRVGEETQYF
TRBJ1-1 | . | TRBV6-6 | CASSTTVTRRSPEAFF
TRBJ1-3 | . | TRBV7-9 | CASSGFSGNTIYF
TRBJ2-3 | . | TRBV12-3/TRBV12-4 | CASSLLTDTQYF
TRBJ1-4 | . | TRBV7-9 | CASSSRDTSNEKLFF
TRBJ2-7 | TRBD1 | TRBV5-1 | CASSDQPGTGDEQYF
TRBJ1-2 | . | TRBV19 | CASFSSVNYGYTF
TRBJ1-4 | . | TRBV6-1 | CASSEATQGKLFF
TRBJ2-7 | TRBD1 | TRBV5-1 | CASSSEWGQDEQYF
TRBJ1-5 | . | TRBV2 | CASSGNSGQPQHF
TRBJ1-1 | TRBD1 | TRBV5-6 | CASRGGRGRVTEAFF
TRBJ2-3 | . | TRBV5-1 | CASGSPTADTQYF
TRBJ2-3 | TRBD1 | TRBV10-3 | CAINPTGVFYDTQYF
TRBJ2-2 | TRBD1 | TRBV5-4 | CASSLGTAANTGELFF
TRBJ1-1 | TRBD1 | TRBV3-1/TRBV3-2 | CASSLGQGNTEAFF
TRBJ2-5 | . | TRBV5-1 | CASTPGAGETQYF
TRBJ1-2 | TRBD1 | TRBV28 | CASSFGTGRTNGYTF
TRBJ2-2 | TRBD2 | TRBV9 | CASSPTWGGPTGELFF
TRBJ2-1 | . | TRBV9 | CASSVGNSEYNEQFF
TRBJ1-2 | TRBD1 | TRBV29-1 | CSAGQAYGYTF
TRBJ1-2 | TRBD1 | TRBV5-4 | CASSFLDRGRGYTF
TRBJ2-7 | . | TRBV10-1 | CASSRTGRACDEQYF
TRBJ1-1 | . | TRBV28 | CASSLSRAEAFF
TRBJ2-1 | TRBD2 | TRBV12-3/TRBV12-4 | CASSLAGTHEQFF
TRBJ2-1 | TRBD2 | TRBV27 | CASSFASGSWNEQFF
TRBJ2-2 | . | TRBV5-1 | CASSLGQSNTGELFF